This TCR beta chain was profiled in a study of response to subunit inactivated influenza vaccine. From the RT-PCR reads, TCRdb called clonotypes with MiXCR, one entry per CDR3 protein. The sample yields approximately 170,000 distinct CDR3 sequences, approximately 12% seen once. V trimming: 0 bases; J trimming: 4 bases; junction bases outside the gene matches: 7. Germline loops: CDR1 SGDLS, CDR2 YYNGEE. This CDR3 is built from 16 residues. This clonotype was counted a few times. In addition, the sample was reused for a study of T cells expressing NK-cell markers. That paper states: UMIs accompanied the 5'RACE template switching by which TCR beta cDNA was made. Sequencing of TCR beta repertoires drew on sorted CD3+CD56+NKG2C+, CD3+CD56+NKG2C- and CD3+CD56-NKG2C+ T cells. Only alpha-beta TCR T cells were sorted in several experiments, using an anti-gamma-delta TCR antibody. Among CD8+ T cells from about six donors, dominant NKG2C+ clonotypes accounted for about 1.0-7.0%. Also leading the CD3+CD56-NKG2C+ fraction in a few donors were these clonotypes.

The chain uses TRBV9 and TRBJ2-1, with TRBD2 matching 7 bases. This clonotype originated in a man in his forties or fifties who received an inactivated influenza vaccine. Sample: CD8+ T cells sorted from PBMCs, taken approximately 13 days after vaccination. The CDR3, as DNA: TGTGCCAGCAGCGTAGGTGGGGGACTACCGTACAATGAGCAGTTCTTC. This gives the protein CASSVGGGLPYNEQFF.